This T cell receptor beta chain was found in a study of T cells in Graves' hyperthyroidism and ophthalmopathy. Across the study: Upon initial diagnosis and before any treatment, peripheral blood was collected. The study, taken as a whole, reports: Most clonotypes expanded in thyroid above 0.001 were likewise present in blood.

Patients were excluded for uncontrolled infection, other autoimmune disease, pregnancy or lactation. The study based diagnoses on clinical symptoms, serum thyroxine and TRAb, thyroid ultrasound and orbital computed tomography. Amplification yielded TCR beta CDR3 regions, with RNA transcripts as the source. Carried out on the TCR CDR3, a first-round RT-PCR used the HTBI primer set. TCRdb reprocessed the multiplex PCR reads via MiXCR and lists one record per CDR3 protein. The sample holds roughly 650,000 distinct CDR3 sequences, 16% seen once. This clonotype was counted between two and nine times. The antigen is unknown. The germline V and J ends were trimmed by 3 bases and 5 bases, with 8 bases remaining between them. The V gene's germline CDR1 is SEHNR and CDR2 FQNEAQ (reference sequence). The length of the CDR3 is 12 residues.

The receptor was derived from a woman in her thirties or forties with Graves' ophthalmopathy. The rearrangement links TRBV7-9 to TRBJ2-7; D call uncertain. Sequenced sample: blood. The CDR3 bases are TGTGCCAGCAGCTTTACTCGGGACGAGCAGTACTTC. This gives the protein CASSFTRDEQYF.